Included here is one T cell receptor beta chain sequence, with context. Its antigen is unknown. After removal of 4 bases from V and 6 bases from J, the junction contained 11 bases not matched to a gene. The germline V gene has CDR1 MDHEN and CDR2 SYDVKM. The CDR3 has 15 amino acids. This specimen belongs to a study of T cell repertoires in cytomegalovirus infection. Across the study: Recently identified HLA-C-restricted CMV epitopes were among the peptides used. Study findings and constraints: The cumulative frequency of public TCR beta families distinguished individuals who carried CMV together with the relevant HLA. Across the ex vivo response, the dominant clonotypes were HLA-C-restricted CMV-specific TCR beta clonotypes.

Via MiXCR, TCRdb re-called the reads, giving one row per CDR3 protein. The data show 680,000 or so distinct CDR3 sequences, 30% to 40% seen once. The sample in question was cultured PBMCs, obtained from culture after CMV antigen stimulation. V usage is TRBV28 and J usage is TRBJ2-7; 8 bases are a match to TRBD1. The sequence derives from a human donor in good health (CMV status not recorded). Some clones in this sample may be carry-over from other donors' samples. The CDR3 spells CASSSSRDRIFEQYF. The CDR3 DNA reads as TGTGCCAGCAGTTCATCCCGGGACAGGATCTTCGAGCAGTACTTC.